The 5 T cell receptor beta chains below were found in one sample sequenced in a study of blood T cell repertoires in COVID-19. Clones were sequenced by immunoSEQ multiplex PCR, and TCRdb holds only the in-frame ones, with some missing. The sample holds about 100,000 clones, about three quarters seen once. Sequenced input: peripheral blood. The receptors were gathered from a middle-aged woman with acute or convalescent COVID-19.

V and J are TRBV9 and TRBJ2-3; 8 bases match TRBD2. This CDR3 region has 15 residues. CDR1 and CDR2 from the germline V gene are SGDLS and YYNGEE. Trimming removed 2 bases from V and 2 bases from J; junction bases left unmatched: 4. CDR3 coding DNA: TGTGCCAGCAGCGTTAGCGGGGCCTTCACAGATACGCAGTATTTT. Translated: CASSVSGAFTDTQYF.

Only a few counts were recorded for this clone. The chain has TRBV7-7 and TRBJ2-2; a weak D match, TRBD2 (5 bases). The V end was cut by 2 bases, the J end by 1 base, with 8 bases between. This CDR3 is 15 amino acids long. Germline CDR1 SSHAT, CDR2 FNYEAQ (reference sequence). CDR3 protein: CASSLRAGNTGELFF. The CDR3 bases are TGTGCCAGCAGCTTAAGGGCGGGGAACACCGGGGAGCTGTTTTTT.

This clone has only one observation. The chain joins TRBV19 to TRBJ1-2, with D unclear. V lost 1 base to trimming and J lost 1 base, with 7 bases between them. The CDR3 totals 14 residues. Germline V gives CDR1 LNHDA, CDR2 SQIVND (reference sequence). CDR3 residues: CASSIGGDNYGYTF. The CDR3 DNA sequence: TGTGCCAGTAGTATAGGCGGCGATAACTATGGCTACACCTTC.

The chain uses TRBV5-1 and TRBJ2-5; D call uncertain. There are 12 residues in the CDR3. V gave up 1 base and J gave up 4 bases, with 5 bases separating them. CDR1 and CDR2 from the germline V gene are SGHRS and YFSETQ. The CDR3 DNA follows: TGCGCCAGCAGCTTGCTACGAGAGACCCAGTACTTC. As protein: CASSLLRETQYF.

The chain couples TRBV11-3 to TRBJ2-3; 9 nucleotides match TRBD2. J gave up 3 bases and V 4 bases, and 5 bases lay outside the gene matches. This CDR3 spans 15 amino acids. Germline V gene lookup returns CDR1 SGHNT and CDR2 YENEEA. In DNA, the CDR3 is TGTGCCAGCAGCTCCCGCGGGGGGGGAACAGATACGCAGTATTTT. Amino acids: CASSSRGGGTDTQYF.